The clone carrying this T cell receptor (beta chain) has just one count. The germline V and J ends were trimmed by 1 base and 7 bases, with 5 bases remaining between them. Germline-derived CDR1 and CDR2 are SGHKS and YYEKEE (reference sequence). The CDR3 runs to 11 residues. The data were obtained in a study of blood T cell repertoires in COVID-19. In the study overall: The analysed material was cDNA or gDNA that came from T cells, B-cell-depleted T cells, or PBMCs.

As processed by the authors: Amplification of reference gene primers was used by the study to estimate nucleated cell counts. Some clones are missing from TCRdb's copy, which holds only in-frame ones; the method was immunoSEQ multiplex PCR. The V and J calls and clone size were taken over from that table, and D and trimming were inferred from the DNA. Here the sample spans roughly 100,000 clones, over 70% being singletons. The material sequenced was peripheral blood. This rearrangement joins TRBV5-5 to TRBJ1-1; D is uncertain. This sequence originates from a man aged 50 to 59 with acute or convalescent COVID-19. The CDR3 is CASSLIGEAFF. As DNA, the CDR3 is TGTGCCAGCAGCTTGATCGGTGAAGCTTTCTTT.